This T cell receptor (beta chain) was documented in a study of low-dose radiotherapy and immunotherapy resistance in tumors. Study-level information: Participants in Cohort 1 were administered 0.5 Gy per fraction at 2-week intervals, to a cumulative dose of 6.5 Gy. Cohort 2 received 1 Gy per fraction every two weeks, totaling 13 Gy over 26 weeks.

Alpha- and beta-chain coverage of first-strand cDNA came from TRAV- and TRBV-specific primers. A roughly 20-cycle PCR with a constant-region primer and V-primer adapter amplified TCRs. Each CDR3 protein is one row after TCRdb ran MiXCR on the reads. Of about 12,000 distinct CDR3 sequences listed, 76% were seen once; the top ten hold approximately 3.6%. This clonotype was obtained from a human donor with advanced metastatic prostate, ovarian, gallbladder or colorectal cancer (not recorded which). This table probably holds off-target reads from a library built for another chain.

The CDR3 sequence: CASSHLAGGNEQFF. The DNA for the CDR3 is TGTGCCAGCAGCCATCTAGCGGGGGGCAATGAGCAGTTCTTC. V usage is TRBV3-1 and J usage is TRBJ2-1, with 11 bases matching TRBD2. This CDR3 comprises 14 residues. After removal of 3 bases from V and 6 bases from J, the junction contained 1 base not matched to a gene. Looked up from germline, CDR1 is LGHDT and CDR2 is YNNKEL (reference sequence).